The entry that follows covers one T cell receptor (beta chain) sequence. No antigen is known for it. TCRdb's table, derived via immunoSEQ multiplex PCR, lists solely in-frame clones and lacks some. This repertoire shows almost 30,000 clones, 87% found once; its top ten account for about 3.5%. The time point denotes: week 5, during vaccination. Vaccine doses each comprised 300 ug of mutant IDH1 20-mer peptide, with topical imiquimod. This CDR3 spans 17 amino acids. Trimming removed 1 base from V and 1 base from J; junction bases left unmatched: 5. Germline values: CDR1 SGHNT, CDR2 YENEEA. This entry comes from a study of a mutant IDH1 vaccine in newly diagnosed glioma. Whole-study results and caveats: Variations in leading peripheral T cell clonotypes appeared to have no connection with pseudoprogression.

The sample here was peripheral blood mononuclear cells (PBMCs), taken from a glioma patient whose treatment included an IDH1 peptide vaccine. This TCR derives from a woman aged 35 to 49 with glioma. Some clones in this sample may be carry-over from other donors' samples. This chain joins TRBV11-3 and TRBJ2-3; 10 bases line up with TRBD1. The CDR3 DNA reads TGTGCCAGCAGCTTAGGGGACAGGGGAAGGGGCACAGATACGCAGTATTTT. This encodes CASSLGDRGRGTDTQYF.